This record concerns one T cell receptor beta chain sequence. TCRdb re-called the 5' RACE reads and gives one entry per CDR3 protein, without DNA. This sample's clone table lists 200,000 to 250,000 distinct CDR3 sequences. These data belong to a study of monozygotic twins with inflammatory bowel disease. Germline V gene sequence: CDR1 LGHDT, CDR2 YNNKEL (reference sequence). This CDR3 spans 15 amino acids. The sequence came from a human donor with ulcerative colitis or Crohn's disease, or a healthy co-twin of an affected twin (not recorded which). J is TRBJ1-6 and V is TRBV3-1. Sequencing was carried out using blood. The CDR3 protein is CASSQERTGNSPLHF. Full variable domain (rest looked up from reference TRBV3-1 and TRBJ1-6): DTAVSQTPKYLVTQMGNDKSIKCEQNLGHDTMYWYKQDSKKFLKIMFSYNNKELIINETVPNRFSPKSPDKAHLNLHINSLELGDSAVYFCASSQERTGNSPLHFGNGTRLTVT.